The entry that follows covers one T cell receptor (beta chain) sequence. What it binds is unknown. The data derive from a study of brain T cells in children with intractable seizures. Study results and caveats: HCMV serostatus was not known, and viral specificity came from CDR3 similarity only.

Generated by immunoSEQ multiplex PCR, the TCRdb table keeps only in-frame clones and is missing some. The sample gives some 76,000 clones, more than 85% of which show up once; 1.5% is in the top ten. Only cases whose brain tissue showed the highest T cell transcript signatures were sequenced. Before surgery, patients took at least one anti-epileptic drug. The clonotype originates from a boy younger than two with tuberous sclerosis and intractable seizures. The specimen comprised peripheral blood, sampled at surgery.

CDR3 DNA sequence: TGTGCCACCGGGGCCCCTTGGGGAAACACAGATACGCAGTATTTT. It translates to CATGAPWGNTDTQYF. V gene TRBV24-1 combines with J gene TRBJ2-3; D possibly corresponds to TRBD1 (5 bases). The V gene lost 9 bases and the J gene lost 2 bases, with 17 bases spanning the gap. CDR1 is KGHDR and CDR2 is SFDVKD in the germline V gene. This CDR3 is 15 amino acids long.